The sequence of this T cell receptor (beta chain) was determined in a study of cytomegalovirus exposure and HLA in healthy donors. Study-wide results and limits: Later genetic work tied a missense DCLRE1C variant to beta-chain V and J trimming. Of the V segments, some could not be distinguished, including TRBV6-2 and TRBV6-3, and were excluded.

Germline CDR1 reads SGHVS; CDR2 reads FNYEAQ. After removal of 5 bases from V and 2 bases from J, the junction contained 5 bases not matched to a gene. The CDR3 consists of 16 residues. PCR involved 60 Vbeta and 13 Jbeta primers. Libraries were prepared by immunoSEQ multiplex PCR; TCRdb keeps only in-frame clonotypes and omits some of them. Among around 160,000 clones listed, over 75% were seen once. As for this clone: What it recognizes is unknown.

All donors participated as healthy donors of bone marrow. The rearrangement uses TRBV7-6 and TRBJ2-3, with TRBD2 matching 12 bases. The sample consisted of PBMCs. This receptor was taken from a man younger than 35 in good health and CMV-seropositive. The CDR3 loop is CASSQLAGGLTDTQYF. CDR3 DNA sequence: TGTGCCAGCAGCCAACTAGCGGGGGGACTCACAGATACGCAGTATTTT.